The clone carrying this TCR beta chain was seen more than once but under ten times. This sample is drawn from a study of blood T cell repertoires in COVID-19. Across the whole study: Sites in the United States, Italy and Spain provided acute and convalescent COVID-19 samples. Sample material is recorded as cDNA or gDNA derived from T cells, B-cell-depleted T cells, or PBMCs.

The J segment lost 1 base and the V segment lost 4 bases, leaving 9 bases of the junction unmatched. The germline V gene has CDR1 SGHNT and CDR2 YYREEE (reference sequence). The CDR3 length is 17 residues. Authors' methods: Amplified reference gene primers provided the basis for estimating nucleated cell counts. Using immunoSEQ multiplex PCR, the repertoire was profiled, and TCRdb retains in-frame clones only, with some absent. From that table come the V and J calls and clone size; the DNA was used to work out D and trimming. The sample shows about 200,000 clones, around 80% of them seen only once. The sequence was collected from a woman between 70 and 85 years old with acute or convalescent COVID-19. The gene calls are TRBV5-4 and TRBJ2-3; 10 bases are shared with TRBD2. Material for sequencing was peripheral blood. The CDR3 is CASSLSGRALGTDTQYF. The CDR3 bases are TGTGCCAGCAGCCTAAGCGGGAGGGCCTTAGGCACAGATACGCAGTATTTT.